The sequence of this T cell receptor (beta chain) was determined in a study of blood T cell repertoires in COVID-19. Method: immunoSEQ multiplex PCR; TCRdb's copy keeps in-frame clones and lacks some. The data contain roughly 300,000 clones, approximately 90% of them seen just once; the ten biggest clones take up 2% to 2.5%. The CDR3 contains 17 residues. V was shortened by 7 bases and J by 1 base, with 20 bases between the two germline ends. Germline lookup yields CDR1 MRHNA and CDR2 SNTAGT. The source material was PBMCs or T cells enriched from blood (not recorded which). The chain carries TRBV6-4 and TRBJ2-4; a possible D gene is TRBD2 (6 bases). The sequence was obtained from a woman in her 40s with acute COVID-19. The CDR3 bases are TGTGCCAGCACTTCCCGGGACTGGACCGTGGCCAAAAACATTCAGTACTTC. It is translated as CASTSRDWTVAKNIQYF.